This T cell receptor (beta chain) was obtained from a study of blood T cell repertoires in COVID-19. Study-wide context: Sites across the United States, Italy and Spain contributed samples from acute and convalescent COVID-19. T cells, B-cell-depleted T cells, or PBMCs supplied cDNA or gDNA.

Per the authors' pipeline: Amplified reference gene primers provided the basis for estimating nucleated cell counts. The repertoire was sequenced with immunoSEQ multiplex PCR; TCRdb's copy has only in-frame clones and lacks some. That table supplies the V and J calls and clone size; D and trimming were determined from the DNA. The top ten clones hold 3.2% of a sample with fewer than 70,000 clones, roughly three quarters of them seen once. The CDR3 totals 14 residues. The germline V gene encodes CDR1 MNHEY and CDR2 SVGEGT. The V segment lost 5 bases and the J segment 5 bases; nucleotides outside the gene matches: 7.

The sequence was collected from a man between 60 and 70 years old with acute or convalescent COVID-19. The sequencing input was peripheral blood. This rearrangement joins TRBV6-2 or TRBV6-3 to TRBJ1-2; TRBD1 aligns across 8 bases. The CDR3 sequence is CASSRGTGPYGYTF. CDR3 DNA: TGTGCCAGCAGTAGAGGGACAGGCCCTTATGGCTACACCTTC.